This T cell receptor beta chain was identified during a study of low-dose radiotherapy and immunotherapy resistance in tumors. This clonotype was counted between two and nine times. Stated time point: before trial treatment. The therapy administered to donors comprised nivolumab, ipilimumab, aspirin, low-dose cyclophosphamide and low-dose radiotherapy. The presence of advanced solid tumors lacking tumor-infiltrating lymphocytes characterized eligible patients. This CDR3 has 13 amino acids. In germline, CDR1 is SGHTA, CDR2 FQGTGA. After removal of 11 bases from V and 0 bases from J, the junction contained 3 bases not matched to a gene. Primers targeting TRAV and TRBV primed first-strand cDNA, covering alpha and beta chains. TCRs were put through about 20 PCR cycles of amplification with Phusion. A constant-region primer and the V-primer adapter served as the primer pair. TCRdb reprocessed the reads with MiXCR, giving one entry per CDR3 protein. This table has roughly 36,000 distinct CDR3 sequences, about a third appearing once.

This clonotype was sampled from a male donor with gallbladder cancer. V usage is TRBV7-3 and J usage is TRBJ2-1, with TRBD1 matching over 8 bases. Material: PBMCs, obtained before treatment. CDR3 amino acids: CAGDRGSYNEQFF. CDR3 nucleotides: TGTGCCGGTGACAGGGGCTCCTACAATGAGCAGTTCTTC.